Here is one TCR beta chain with its context. What it recognizes is unknown. The sample is drawn from a study of monozygotic twins with inflammatory bowel disease. Study-wide findings and caveats: Twins with IBD were found to have lower TCRbeta diversity (inverse Simpson) than healthy co-twins.

Template-switch reactions added UMIs with a 6-nucleotide sample barcode. Each CDR3 protein gets one entry in TCRdb, which reprocessed the 5' RACE reads and gives no DNA. The clone table shows more than 100,000 distinct CDR3 sequences, with the ten largest holding under 2.5%. The CDR3 contains 16 residues. Germline-derived CDR1 and CDR2 are MNHEY and SVGAGI. Sample: blood. The chain recombines TRBV6-5 with TRBJ1-5. The receptor was derived from a human donor with ulcerative colitis or Crohn's disease, or a healthy co-twin of an affected twin (not recorded which). The CDR3 loop reads CASSYSYREANQPQHF.